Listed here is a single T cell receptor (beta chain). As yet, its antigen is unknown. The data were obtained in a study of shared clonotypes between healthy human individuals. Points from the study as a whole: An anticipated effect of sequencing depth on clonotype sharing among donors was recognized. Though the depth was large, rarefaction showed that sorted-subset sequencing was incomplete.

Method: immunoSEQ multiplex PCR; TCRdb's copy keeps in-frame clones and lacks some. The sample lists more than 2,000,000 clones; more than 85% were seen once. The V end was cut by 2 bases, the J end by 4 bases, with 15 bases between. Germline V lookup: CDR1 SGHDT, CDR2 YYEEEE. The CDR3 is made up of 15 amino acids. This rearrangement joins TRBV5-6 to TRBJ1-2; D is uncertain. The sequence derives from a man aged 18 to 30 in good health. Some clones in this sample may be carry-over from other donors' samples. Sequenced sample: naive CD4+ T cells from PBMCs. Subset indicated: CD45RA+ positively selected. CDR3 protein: CASSLGSSASYGYTF. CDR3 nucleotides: TGTGCCAGCAGCTTAGGTAGTTCAGCTAGCTATGGCTACACCTTC. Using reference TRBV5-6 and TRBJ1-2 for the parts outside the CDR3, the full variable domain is DAGVTQSPTHLIKTRGQQVTLRCSPKSGHDTVSWYQQALGQGPQFIFQYYEEEERQRGNFPDRFSGHQFPNYSSELNVNALLLGDSALYLCASSLGSSASYGYTFGSGTRLTVV.